The 21 T cell receptor beta chains below were found in one sample sequenced in a study of T-cell memory formation after mild COVID-19. TCRdb called the 5' RACE reads again in MiXCR, with one record for every CDR3 protein. The table has fewer than 650,000 distinct CDR3 sequences, approximately 15% seen once. Sequenced input: PBMCs or a T cell subset sorted from them (not recorded which). Receptors originate from an adult woman who had mild COVID-19 (a few samples of this study predate the infection). Cell type and time point are not known.

This clonotype was detected a few times. The rearrangement joins TRBV29-1 to TRBJ1-1; possibly TRBD1 for D (5 bases). This CDR3 has 13 amino acids. Trimming left V 6 bases short and J 8 bases short, with 19 bases between. In germline, CDR1 is SQVTM, CDR2 ANQGSEA. The CDR3 DNA reads as TGCAGCGTGACCCCAGGGACCTACGGAGAAGCTTTCTTT. Residues: CSVTPGTYGEAFF.

This clonotype was observed a few times. The gene calls are TRBV11-2 and TRBJ1-3, with D perhaps TRBD1 (5 bases). The V end was cut by 5 bases, the J end by 2 bases, with 10 bases between. Germline V gives CDR1 SGHAT, CDR2 FQNNGV. This CDR3 is 14 amino acids long. This chain's CDR3 is CASSRLGAGNTIYF. DNA for the CDR3: TGTGCCAGCAGCCGCCTGGGGGCTGGAAACACCATATATTTT.

This clonotype was recorded many times. The J gene is TRBJ1-6, the V gene TRBV6-2 or TRBV6-3; the match to TRBD1 covers 8 bases. The CDR3 runs 14 residues. Germline values: CDR1 MNHEY, CDR2 SVGEGT. With 5 bases clipped from V and 8 bases from J, the junction kept 5 bases outside the gene matches. The CDR3 nucleotides are TGTGCCAGCAGTCTCCAGGGGGCTTATTCACCCCTCCACTTT. Residues: CASSLQGAYSPLHF.

The chain has TRBV3-1 and TRBJ2-5, with D perhaps matching TRBD1 or TRBD2 (5 bases each). The V end lost 4 bases, the J end lost 3 bases, and 18 bases lay between the germline ends. The CDR3 contains 16 residues. CDR1 is LGHDT, CDR2 YNNKEL, per germline (reference sequence). CDR3: CASSPRWGSSEETQYF. In DNA, the CDR3 is TGTGCCAGCAGCCCAAGATGGGGGTCATCGGAAGAGACCCAGTACTTC.

This clonotype was found a few times. This rearrangement joins TRBV5-1 to TRBJ2-1; 13 bases are shared with TRBD2. J lost 2 bases, V lost 4 bases, and 3 bases had no gene match. Germline lookup yields CDR1 SGHRS and CDR2 YFSETQ. The CDR3 sequence is 16 residues long. The CDR3 sequence: CASSDTSGGAYNEQFF. CDR3 bases: TGCGCCAGCAGCGACACTAGCGGGGGGGCCTACAATGAGCAGTTCTTC.

In this sample, this clonotype turned up a few times. The chain carries TRBV14 and TRBJ2-6; D gene uncertain. Germline CDR1 SGHDN, CDR2 FVKESK. This CDR3 contains 16 residues. The germline V and J ends were trimmed by 1 base and 0 bases, with 7 bases remaining between them. The CDR3 here is CASSQGGYSGANVLTF. The CDR3 DNA is TGTGCCAGCAGCCAAGGCGGATACTCTGGGGCCAACGTCCTGACTTTC.

The chain links TRBV29-1 to TRBJ2-7; D might be TRBD2 (6 bases). The CDR3 is made up of 13 amino acids. V was trimmed by 2 bases and J by 0 bases, leaving 8 bases between them. CDR1 is SQVTM, CDR2 ANQGSEA, per germline. The CDR3 nucleotides read TGCAGCGTTGAAATGGACTACTCCTACGAGCAGTACTTC. It codes for CSVEMDYSYEQYF.

In this sample, this clonotype turned up a few times. The chain links TRBV9 to TRBJ2-3; TRBD2 is a possible D gene (5 bases). V was cut by 4 bases and J by 0 bases, with 15 bases left in between. The length of the CDR3 is 16 residues. Germline lookup yields CDR1 SGDLS and CDR2 YYNGEE. The CDR3 reads CASSPLGLRSTDTQYF. CDR3 DNA: TGTGCCAGCAGCCCTCTAGGACTGCGGAGCACAGATACGCAGTATTTT.

This clonotype was observed a handful of times. The chain is built from TRBV20-1 and TRBJ1-5; a possible D gene is TRBD1 (5 bases). This CDR3 spans 14 amino acids. The V gene's germline CDR1 is DFQATT and CDR2 SNEGSKA (reference sequence). V dropped 4 bases and J dropped 5 bases, with 15 bases sitting between them. Here the CDR3 DNA reads TGCAGTGCTACCAGCCCCGTGGGGCATCAGCCCCAGCATTTT. Translation gives CSATSPVGHQPQHF.

This clonotype has more than one count but fewer than ten. The chain has TRBV6-2 or TRBV6-3 and TRBJ2-1; D gene unclear. V lost 7 bases and J 3 bases, leaving 13 bases between the germline ends. CDR3 size: 14 residues. The germline V gene encodes CDR1 MNHEY and CDR2 SVGEGT. CDR3 amino acids: CASTQTPNYNEQFF. The DNA of the CDR3 is TGTGCCAGCACCCAAACCCCCAACTACAATGAGCAGTTCTTC.

This clonotype was observed a few times. The CDR3 protein is CASSLVPGLASDTQYF. CDR3 nucleotide sequence: TGCGCCAGCAGCTTGGTTCCGGGACTAGCCTCAGATACGCAGTATTTT. The chain is built from TRBV5-1 and TRBJ2-3; 9 positions agree with TRBD2. V gave up 0 bases and J gave up 4 bases; unmatched junction bases: 6. The CDR3 sequence is 16 residues long. Per germline, CDR1 SGHRS and CDR2 YFSETQ.

This clonotype has only a few counts. J is TRBJ1-4 and V is TRBV7-9, with D uncertain. V was shortened by 5 bases and J by 7 bases, with 17 bases between the two germline ends. Germline CDR1 and CDR2: SEHNR and FQNEAQ (reference sequence). This CDR3 comprises 15 residues. The DNA of the CDR3 is TGTGCCAGCAGCCGGAGCCCCGGGGAGGGTGAAAAACTGTTTTTT. Its translation: CASSRSPGEGEKLFF. Based on the CDR3 plus reference TRBV7-9 and TRBJ1-4, the full variable domain is DTGVSQNPRHKITKRGQNVTFRCDPISEHNRLYWYRQTLGQGPEFLTYFQNEAQLEKSRLLSDRFSAERPKGSFSTLEIQRTEQGDSAMYLCASSRSPGEGEKLFFGSGTQLSVL.

About this clonotype: Without the conserved terminal phenylalanine or tryptophan, this CDR3 likely stems from a read error. The chain carries TRBV9 and TRBJ1-1; TRBD1 agrees at 7 bases. This CDR3 has 16 amino acids. Germline V lookup: CDR1 SGDLS, CDR2 YYNGEE. With V trimmed by 4 bases and J by 6 bases, 15 bases remained unmatched. The CDR3 region has the DNA TGTGCCAGCAGCTCCCCAGAAACAGGGGTTTGGTCTGAAGCTTTCCTT. Protein product: CASSSPETGVWSEAFL.

The CDR3 region is CASRETQYF. The CDR3 DNA reads TGTGCCAGCAGAGAGACCCAGTACTTC. V usage is TRBV12-3 or TRBV12-4 and J usage is TRBJ2-5; D unclear. V was shortened by 6 bases and J by 4 bases, with 0 bases between the two germline ends. CDR3 length: 9 residues.

The chain joins TRBV4-1 to TRBJ2-5; a possible D gene is TRBD1 (5 bases). This CDR3 contains 18 residues. V gave up 4 bases and J gave up 0 bases, with 21 bases separating them. Germline V CDR1 and CDR2: MGHRA, YSYEKL. CDR3 sequence (DNA): TGCGCCAGCAGCCCCGGTAGGGGTGGCAGCTTGTACCAAGAGACCCAGTACTTC. Its protein is CASSPGRGGSLYQETQYF.

The V and J genes are TRBV16 and TRBJ1-2; TRBD1 matches at 8 bases. With 0 bases clipped from V and 4 bases from J, the junction kept 7 bases outside the gene matches. CDR1 and CDR2 from the germline V gene are KGHSY and FQNENV. This CDR3 spans 16 amino acids. This CDR3 is CASSQSTGDFIYGYTF. CDR3 sequence (DNA): TGTGCCAGCAGCCAATCGACAGGGGACTTTATCTATGGCTACACCTTC.

This clonotype was observed a handful of times. The chain carries TRBV2 and TRBJ2-7, with 10 nucleotides matching TRBD2. This CDR3 has 14 residues. The J segment lost 1 base and the V segment lost 9 bases, leaving 6 bases of the junction unmatched. Germline V gives CDR1 SNHLY, CDR2 FYNNEI. The CDR3 region is CASILAGESYEQYF. The CDR3 region has the DNA TGTGCCAGTATCCTAGCGGGGGAATCCTACGAGCAGTACTTC.

This clonotype was counted many times. The J gene is TRBJ2-2, the V gene TRBV7-2; no clear D gene. With 1 base removed from V and 7 bases from J, the gap between germline ends came to 10 bases. The CDR3 contains 14 residues. CDR1 SGHTA and CDR2 FQGNSA come from the germline V gene. The CDR3 region has the DNA TGTGCCAGCAGCTTAGGTTGGGGTGGCGGGGAGCTGTTTTTT. It translates to CASSLGWGGGELFF.

This clonotype was detected ten times or more. The rearrangement joins TRBV12-3 or TRBV12-4 to TRBJ1-1; no reliable D call. This CDR3 contains 11 residues. Between the trimmed V and J ends, which lost 6 bases and 0 bases, there was a span of 2 bases. The CDR3 region has the DNA TGTGCCAGCAGGATGAACACTGAAGCTTTCTTT. This translates into CASRMNTEAFF.

This clonotype was counted ten times or more. V and J are TRBV12-3 or TRBV12-4 and TRBJ2-7; D not certain. The CDR3 totals 13 residues. V was trimmed by 3 bases and J by 6 bases, leaving 12 bases between them. The CDR3, as DNA: TGTGCCAGCAGTTTTCCAGGTCGTGGCGAGCAGTACTTC. Translating gives CASSFPGRGEQYF.

This clonotype has more than one count but fewer than ten. V is TRBV15 and J is TRBJ1-2, with D unresolved. Germline lookup yields CDR1 LNHNV and CDR2 YYDKDF (reference sequence). Trimming took 4 bases from V and 4 from J, leaving 13 bases between them. The CDR3 length is 14 residues. The CDR3 loop reads CATSMEQALYGYTF. CDR3 coding DNA: TGTGCCACCAGCATGGAGCAGGCACTCTATGGCTACACCTTC. Complete variable domain (other parts from reference TRBV15 and TRBJ1-2): DAMVIQNPRYQVTQFGKPVTLSCSQTLNHNVMYWYQQKSSQAPKLLFHYYDKDFNNEADTPDNFQSRRPNTSFCFLDIRSPGLGDTAMYLCATSMEQALYGYTFGSGTRLTVV.